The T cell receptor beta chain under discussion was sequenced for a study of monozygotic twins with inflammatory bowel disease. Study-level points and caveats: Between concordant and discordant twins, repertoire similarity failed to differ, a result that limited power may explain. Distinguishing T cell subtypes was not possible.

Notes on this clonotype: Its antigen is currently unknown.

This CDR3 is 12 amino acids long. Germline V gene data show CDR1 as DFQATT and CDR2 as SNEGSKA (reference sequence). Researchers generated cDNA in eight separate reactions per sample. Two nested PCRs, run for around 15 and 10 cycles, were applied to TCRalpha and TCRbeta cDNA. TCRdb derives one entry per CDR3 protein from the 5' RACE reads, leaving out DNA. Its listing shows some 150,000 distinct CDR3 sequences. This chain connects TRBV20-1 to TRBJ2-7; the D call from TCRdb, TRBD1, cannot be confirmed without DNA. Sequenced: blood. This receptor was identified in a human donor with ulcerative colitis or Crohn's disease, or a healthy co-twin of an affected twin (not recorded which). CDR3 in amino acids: CSVGGREYEQYF.